The 10 T cell receptor beta chains below all came from one sample that was sequenced in a study of cytomegalovirus exposure and HLA in healthy donors. The PCR was carried out with 60 Vbeta primers and 13 Jbeta primers. Sequencing used immunoSEQ multiplex PCR; TCRdb keeps in-frame clones, though not all of them. The sample consists of 90,000 to 120,000 clones, approximately 80% of them appearing once. The sequenced material came from PBMCs. These receptor sequences come from a male donor in good health and CMV-seronegative.

The chain couples TRBV6-6 to TRBJ2-5; tentative D call: TRBD1 (6 bases). CDR1 is MNHNY and CDR2 is SVGAGI in the germline V gene (reference sequence). V lost 0 bases to trimming and J lost 3 bases, with 8 bases between them. The CDR3 consists of 14 residues. CDR3 sequence reads: CASSYSNREETQYF. As DNA, the CDR3 is TGTGCCAGCAGTTACTCGAACAGGGAAGAGACCCAGTACTTC.

The chain couples TRBV4-1 to TRBJ2-1; 9 nucleotides align to TRBD2. The CDR3 covers 19 residues. From germline, CDR1 is MGHRA and CDR2 YSYEKL. With V trimmed by 0 bases and J by 2 bases, 11 bases remained unmatched. CDR3 DNA sequence: TGCGCCAGCAGCCAAGATAAGAGGGCTAGCGGGGAAACCTACAATGAGCAGTTCTTC. Translation gives CASSQDKRASGETYNEQFF.

This clone was seen a few times. V gene TRBV10-1 combines with J gene TRBJ1-1; possibly TRBD1 for D (5 bases). V was trimmed by 3 bases and J by 0 bases, leaving 14 bases between them. The germline CDR1 and CDR2 sequences are WNHNN and SYGVQD (reference sequence). CDR3 length: 16 amino acids. CDR3 coding DNA: TGCGCCAGCAGTGACCTTCGGACAATCATGAACACTGAAGCTTTCTTT. It codes for CASSDLRTIMNTEAFF.

The CDR3 region is CASSLGTTSTHNEQFF. CDR3 DNA: TGTGCCAGCAGCTTGGGAACGACTAGCACCCACAATGAGCAGTTCTTC. This rearrangement joins TRBV5-4 to TRBJ2-1; 7 bases align to TRBD2. The CDR3 extends over 16 amino acids. V trimming: 0 bases; J trimming: 5 bases; junction bases outside the gene matches: 8. Per germline, CDR1 SGHNT and CDR2 YYREEE (reference sequence).

The rearrangement joins TRBV28 to TRBJ2-6, with 8 bases aligning to TRBD1. The CDR3 consists of 18 residues. Germline trimming cut 5 bases from V and 0 bases from J; bases unmatched to any gene: 9. Per germline, CDR1 MDHEN and CDR2 SYDVKM. CDR3 bases: TGTGCCAGCAGTCCGACGACAGGGGCCTCCTCTGGGGCCAACGTCCTGACTTTC. Translated: CASSPTTGASSGANVLTF.

V gene TRBV18 combines with J gene TRBJ2-5; TRBD2 agrees at 7 bases. J lost 5 bases, V lost 2 bases, and 8 bases had no gene match. Looked up from germline, CDR1 is KGHSH and CDR2 is LQKENI. The CDR3 spans 15 residues. Here the CDR3 DNA reads TGTGCCAGCTCACCAATGGCGGGAGAAGGCGAGACCCAGTACTTC. Its translation: CASSPMAGEGETQYF.

This clone was counted once. DNA for the CDR3: TGCAGCGGGGGGGTGGATGACTACACCTTC. Protein product: CSGGVDDYTF. The J gene is TRBJ1-2, the V gene TRBV29-1; a possible D gene is TRBD1 (5 bases). V lost 7 bases and J lost 10, with 13 bases in between. The CDR3 extends over 10 amino acids. In germline, CDR1 is SQVTM, CDR2 ANQGSEA.

This clone was detected only once. This chain links TRBV10-3 with TRBJ2-7; the D is unclear. The V and J ends lost 3 bases and 2 bases respectively, with 8 bases between them. CDR1 is ENHRY, CDR2 SYGVKD, per germline. CDR3 length: 13 residues. The CDR3: CAISDTETYEQYF. The CDR3 coding sequence is TGTGCCATCAGTGACACAGAAACCTACGAGCAGTACTTC.

This chain joins TRBV19 and TRBJ2-1; 9 nucleotides align to TRBD1. This CDR3 region has 14 residues. Trimming took 6 bases from V and 8 from J; bases not matched to a gene: 8. Germline V gene lookup returns CDR1 LNHDA and CDR2 SQIVND (reference sequence). The CDR3 reads CASRSRDRVHEQFF. CDR3 sequence (DNA): TGTGCCAGTAGGAGCCGGGACAGGGTCCATGAGCAGTTCTTC.

The V call is TRBV7-9, the J call TRBJ2-7; 7 nucleotides match TRBD1. V trimming: 5 bases; J trimming: 3 bases; junction bases outside the gene matches: 4. The CDR3 loop spans 13 amino acids. Looked up from germline, CDR1 is SEHNR and CDR2 is FQNEAQ (reference sequence). The CDR3 spells CASSTGVGYEQYF. The CDR3 nucleotides are TGTGCCAGCAGCACAGGGGTGGGCTACGAGCAGTACTTC.